The 24 T cell receptor beta chains listed next were all sequenced from one sample in a study of CD8+ T cells in alopecia areata. RNA was extracted and reverse transcribed into cDNA as the sequencing template. Sequencing used immunoSEQ multiplex PCR; TCRdb keeps in-frame clones, though not all of them. The sample includes around 140,000 clones, over 70% of them seen just once. This material consisted of CD8+ T cells sorted from blood, taken at week 0. These receptors were collected from a human donor with alopecia areata.

The chain joins TRBV7-9 to TRBJ1-2; no definite D call. Between the trimmed V and J ends, which lost 5 bases and 8 bases, there was a span of 9 bases. This CDR3 is built from 11 residues. Germline V gene sequence: CDR1 SEHNR, CDR2 FQNEAQ (reference sequence). The CDR3: CASSPLEGYTF. The DNA of the CDR3 is TGTGCCAGCAGCCCTCTGGAGGGCTACACCTTC. Based on the CDR3 plus reference TRBV7-9 and TRBJ1-2, the full variable domain is DTGVSQNPRHKITKRGQNVTFRCDPISEHNRLYWYRQTLGQGPEFLTYFQNEAQLEKSRLLSDRFSAERPKGSFSTLEIQRTEQGDSAMYLCASSPLEGYTFGSGTRLTVV.

This clone was observed a few times. The rearrangement uses TRBV4-1 and TRBJ2-1; 7 nucleotides match TRBD2. Germline V gene sequence: CDR1 MGHRA, CDR2 YSYEKL. The V gene end was trimmed by 0 bases and the J gene end by 1 base; junction bases not matched to a gene: 3. The CDR3 consists of 16 residues. The CDR3 coding sequence is TGCGCCAGCAGCCAAGAGCCGGGACTATCCTACAATGAGCAGTTCTTC. Amino acids: CASSQEPGLSYNEQFF.

This clone has only a few counts. The chain recombines TRBV7-8 with TRBJ2-7; D is undetermined. V was pared by 7 bases and J by 4 bases, with 17 bases between. In germline, CDR1 is SGHVS, CDR2 FQNEAQ. This CDR3 spans 14 amino acids. CDR3 residues: CASTQGKFMYEQYF. DNA of the CDR3: TGTGCCAGCACACAAGGGAAGTTCATGTACGAGCAGTACTTC.

Note on this clone: In the same sample, other DNA sequences code for this CDR3. This chain links TRBV5-6 with TRBJ2-7; D perhaps matches TRBD2 (6 bases). The CDR3 contains 16 residues. Per germline, CDR1 SGHDT and CDR2 YYEEEE. With 3 bases removed from V and 4 bases from J, the gap between germline ends came to 20 bases. The CDR3 spells CASSSNLAGGPYEQYF. As DNA, the CDR3 is TGTGCCAGCAGCTCTAATCTAGCAGGAGGGCCATACGAGCAGTACTTC.

The J gene is TRBJ2-7, the V gene TRBV7-6; TRBD1 aligns across 10 bases. With V trimmed by 1 base and J by 5 bases, 8 bases remained unmatched. The germline V gene has CDR1 SGHVS and CDR2 FNYEAQ. The CDR3 totals 16 residues. CDR3 bases: TGTGCCAGCAGCTTAGGGGCCGGGACAGGGGAACACGAGCAGTACTTC. It codes for CASSLGAGTGEHEQYF. The complete variable domain, with remaining parts taken from reference TRBV7-6 and TRBJ2-7, reads GAGVSQSPRYKVTKRGQDVALRCDPISGHVSLYWYRQALGQGPEFLTYFNYEAQQDKSGLPNDRFSAERPEGSISTLTIQRTEQRDSAMYRCASSLGAGTGEHEQYFGPGTRLTVT.

The chain carries TRBV7-8 and TRBJ2-6; 10 bases fit TRBD1. V lost 2 bases and J lost 0; bases outside the gene matches: 7. This CDR3 region has 19 residues. Germline V gene lookup returns CDR1 SGHVS and CDR2 FQNEAQ. The CDR3 nucleotides are TGTGCCAGCAGCTTAAAATTTGGGACAGGGGACTCTGGGGCCAACGTCCTGACTTTC. It yields the protein CASSLKFGTGDSGANVLTF.

This clone was recorded a few times. J is TRBJ2-7 and V is TRBV6-1; 9 nucleotides agree with TRBD1. Unmatched junction bases numbered 1, after V lost 6 bases and J lost 1 base. The germline CDR1 and CDR2 sequences are MNHNS and SASEGT. The CDR3 totals 13 residues. CDR3 protein: CASSGTGSYEQYF. The CDR3 DNA sequence: TGTGCCAGCAGCGGGACAGGGTCCTACGAGCAGTACTTC.

The V and J genes are TRBV29-1 and TRBJ2-2; D gene uncertain. Trimming pared 2 bases from V and 0 bases from J, leaving 4 bases between. The CDR3 covers 13 residues. Germline CDR1 reads SQVTM; CDR2 reads ANQGSEA. The CDR3 sequence is CSVEPPNTGELFF. Here the CDR3 DNA reads TGCAGCGTTGAACCGCCGAACACCGGGGAGCTGTTTTTT.

This clone showed up just once. CDR3: CADRGARGEQFF. The CDR3 DNA sequence: TGTGCCGACAGAGGGGCCCGTGGTGAGCAGTTCTTC. The chain links TRBV2 to TRBJ2-1; D is possibly TRBD1 or TRBD2 (5 bases each). V lost 11 bases and J 9 bases, leaving 17 bases between the germline ends. Germline V gives CDR1 SNHLY, CDR2 FYNNEI. This CDR3 comprises 12 residues.

The rearrangement links TRBV9 to TRBJ1-4, with D possibly TRBD1 on 5 matching bases. The CDR3 covers 13 residues. Germline V gene data show CDR1 as SGDLS and CDR2 as YYNGEE. The V gene lost 3 bases and the J gene lost 12 bases, with 15 bases spanning the gap. CDR3: CASSAGREEELFF. The CDR3 nucleotides read TGTGCCAGCAGCGCGGGCAGGGAGGAGGAACTGTTTTTT.

J is TRBJ1-5 and V is TRBV19; a weak D match, TRBD1 (5 bases). The CDR3 loop spans 14 amino acids. Trimming removed 5 bases from V and 1 base from J, with 9 bases in between. Germline values: CDR1 LNHDA, CDR2 SQIVND (reference sequence). CDR3 nucleotides: TGTGCCAGTAGTTATCAGGGAAGCAATCAGCCCCAGCATTTT. Residues: CASSYQGSNQPQHF.

The chain carries TRBV15 and TRBJ2-7; 15 bases are shared with TRBD2. This CDR3 has 17 residues. Looked up from germline, CDR1 is LNHNV and CDR2 is YYDKDF (reference sequence). V dropped 5 bases and J dropped 3; count of bases not matched to a gene: 8. CDR3 in amino acids: CATSPSGLAGGHYEQYF. Written as DNA, the CDR3 is TGTGCCACCAGCCCCTCGGGACTAGCGGGAGGCCACTACGAGCAGTACTTC.

The rearrangement uses TRBV7-3 and TRBJ2-1; possible D gene TRBD2, 6 bases. CDR1 is SGHTA, CDR2 FQGTGA, per germline. This CDR3 has 13 residues. Trimming left V 2 bases short and J 9 bases short, with 11 bases between. The CDR3 sequence: CASSLLSGSEQFF. CDR3 in DNA: TGTGCCAGCAGCTTACTTAGCGGTTCTGAGCAGTTCTTC.

This clone is a singleton in its sample. V and J are TRBV27 and TRBJ2-7, with D unresolved. Trimming left V 5 bases short and J 2 bases short, with 10 bases between. Per germline, CDR1 MNHEY and CDR2 SMNVEV (reference sequence). The CDR3 covers 13 residues. The CDR3 nucleotides read TGTGCCAGCAGTAACACCCAGACCTACGAGCAGTACTTC. The encoded protein is CASSNTQTYEQYF.

The genes are TRBV29-1 and TRBJ2-1; D gene unclear. Germline loops: CDR1 SQVTM, CDR2 ANQGSEA. V lost 4 bases to trimming and J lost 0 bases, with 7 bases between them. The CDR3 runs 13 residues. The DNA for the CDR3 is TGCAGCGTTGTTTACAGCTCCTACAATGAGCAGTTCTTC. Its translation is CSVVYSSYNEQFF.

This clone was counted once. The gene calls are TRBV19 and TRBJ1-5; 7 bases are shared with TRBD1. V shed 1 base, J shed 0 bases, and the junction held 9 bases outside the gene matches. This CDR3 has 18 residues. CDR1 is LNHDA, CDR2 SQIVND, per germline (reference sequence). The CDR3 DNA sequence: TGTGCCAGTAGTATAGTTTTGACAGGGTTCAATAGCAATCAGCCCCAGCATTTT. Translation: CASSIVLTGFNSNQPQHF.

V and J are TRBV30 and TRBJ1-2; D gene unclear. Germline lookup yields CDR1 GTSNPN and CDR2 SVGIG (reference sequence). Trimming took off 3 bases at V and 5 bases at J, with 10 bases between the two ends. CDR3 length equals 12 residues. CDR3 residues: CAWSVRPYGYTF. The CDR3 nucleotides are TGTGCCTGGAGCGTCCGACCTTATGGCTACACCTTC.

This chain joins TRBV29-1 and TRBJ2-7; TRBD1 aligns across 7 bases. The CDR3 sequence is 13 residues long. Trimming took 4 bases from V and 2 from J; bases not matched to a gene: 5. Germline CDR1 reads SQVTM; CDR2 reads ANQGSEA. In nucleotides, the CDR3 is TGCAGCGTTGTGGGGACAGCACCCTACGAGCAGTACTTC. This sequence encodes CSVVGTAPYEQYF.

The count of this clone is one. V gene TRBV27 combines with J gene TRBJ2-2; D gene unclear. Germline V lookup: CDR1 MNHEY, CDR2 SMNVEV (reference sequence). V dropped 5 bases and J dropped 6 bases, with 10 bases sitting between them. This CDR3 contains 13 residues. The CDR3 DNA follows: TGTGCCAGCAGTGCCACCCCCCCCGGGGAGCTGTTTTTT. Translating it yields CASSATPPGELFF.

The V call is TRBV5-5, the J call TRBJ2-7; TRBD1 aligns across 9 bases. This CDR3 has 14 residues. V shed 4 bases and J 3 bases; nucleotides not matched to a gene: 5. Germline V gene sequence: CDR1 SGHKS, CDR2 YYEKEE (reference sequence). This chain's CDR3 is CASSGRDRDYEQYF. The CDR3 nucleotides are TGTGCCAGCAGCGGCCGGGACAGGGACTACGAGCAGTACTTC.

The J gene is TRBJ2-5, the V gene TRBV29-1; D might be TRBD1 (5 bases). The germline V and J ends were trimmed by 0 bases and 2 bases, with 10 bases remaining between them. Germline CDR1 is SQVTM and CDR2 is ANQGSEA. This CDR3 region has 14 residues. Here the CDR3 DNA reads TGCAGCGTTGAAGAAGGCAGGGCACAAGAGACCCAGTACTTC. Encoded protein: CSVEEGRAQETQYF.

This clone was seen only once. This chain connects TRBV11-1 to TRBJ2-7; D gene uncertain. V lost 3 bases and J 6 bases, leaving 18 bases between the germline ends. The CDR3 runs 15 residues. Per the germline V gene, CDR1 is SGHAT and CDR2 is FQDESV (reference sequence). The CDR3 DNA sequence: TGTGCCAGCAGCTTGCCCCCCGGGCACACCCCCGAGCAGTACTTC. Its protein is CASSLPPGHTPEQYF.

This sequence joins TRBV30 and TRBJ2-5; D is undetermined. The J call may not be correct, given that the DNA end is closer to TRBJ2-7. Looked up from germline, CDR1 is GTSNPN and CDR2 is SVGIG (reference sequence). This CDR3 spans 11 amino acids. The CDR3 loop is CAWSDVNEQYF. CDR3 coding DNA: TGTGCCTGGAGTGATGTGAACGAGCAGTACTTC.

This clone has only a few counts. The CDR3 loop is CASSTQTGYSGNTIYF. CDR3 DNA: TGTGCCAGCAGCACACAAACAGGGTACTCTGGAAACACCATATATTTT. This sequence joins TRBV7-9 and TRBJ1-3; tentative D call: TRBD1 (6 bases). From germline, CDR1 is SEHNR and CDR2 FQNEAQ (reference sequence). The CDR3 is 16 residues long. Trimming pared 5 bases from V and 0 bases from J, leaving 14 bases between.